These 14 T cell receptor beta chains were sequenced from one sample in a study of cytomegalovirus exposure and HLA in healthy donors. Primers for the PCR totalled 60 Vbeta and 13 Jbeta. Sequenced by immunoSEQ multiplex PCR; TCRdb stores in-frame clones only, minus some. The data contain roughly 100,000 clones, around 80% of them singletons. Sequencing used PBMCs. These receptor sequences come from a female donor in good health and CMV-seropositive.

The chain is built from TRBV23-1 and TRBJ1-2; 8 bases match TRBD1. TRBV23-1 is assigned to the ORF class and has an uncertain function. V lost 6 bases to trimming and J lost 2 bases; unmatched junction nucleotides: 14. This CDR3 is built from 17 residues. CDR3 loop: CASRLQNRGNKNYGYTF. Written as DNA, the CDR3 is TGCGCCAGCAGACTTCAAAACAGGGGGAATAAGAACTATGGCTACACCTTC.

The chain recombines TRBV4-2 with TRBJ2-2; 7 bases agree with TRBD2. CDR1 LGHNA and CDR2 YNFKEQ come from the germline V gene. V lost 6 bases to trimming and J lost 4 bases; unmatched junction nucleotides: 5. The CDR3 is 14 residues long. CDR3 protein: CASRVTGGTGELFF. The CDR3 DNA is TGTGCCAGCAGGGTCACGGGGGGCACCGGGGAGCTGTTTTTT.

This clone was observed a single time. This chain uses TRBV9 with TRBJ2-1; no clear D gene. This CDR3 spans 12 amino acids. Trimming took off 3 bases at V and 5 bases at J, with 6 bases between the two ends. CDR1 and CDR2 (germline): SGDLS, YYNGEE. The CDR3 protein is CASSGLHNEQFF. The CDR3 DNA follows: TGTGCCAGCAGCGGACTCCACAATGAGCAGTTCTTC.

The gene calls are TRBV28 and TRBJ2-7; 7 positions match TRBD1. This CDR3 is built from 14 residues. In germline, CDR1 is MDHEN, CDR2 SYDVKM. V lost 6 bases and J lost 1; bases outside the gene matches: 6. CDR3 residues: CASRPGQSSYEQYF. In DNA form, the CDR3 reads TGTGCCAGCAGACCGGGACAGTCATCCTACGAGCAGTACTTC.

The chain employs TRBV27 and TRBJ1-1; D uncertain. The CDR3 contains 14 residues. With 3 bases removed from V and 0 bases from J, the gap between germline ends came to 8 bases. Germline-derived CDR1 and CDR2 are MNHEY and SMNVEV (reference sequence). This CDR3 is CASSLRAMNTEAFF. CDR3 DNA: TGTGCCAGCAGTTTGAGAGCCATGAACACTGAAGCTTTCTTT.

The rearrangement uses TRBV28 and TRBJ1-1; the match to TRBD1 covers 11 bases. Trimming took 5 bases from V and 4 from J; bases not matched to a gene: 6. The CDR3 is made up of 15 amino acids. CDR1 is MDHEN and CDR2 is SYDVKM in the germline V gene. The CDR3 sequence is CASSRSGTGGTEAFF. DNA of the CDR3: TGTGCCAGCAGTAGATCCGGGACAGGGGGCACTGAAGCTTTCTTT.

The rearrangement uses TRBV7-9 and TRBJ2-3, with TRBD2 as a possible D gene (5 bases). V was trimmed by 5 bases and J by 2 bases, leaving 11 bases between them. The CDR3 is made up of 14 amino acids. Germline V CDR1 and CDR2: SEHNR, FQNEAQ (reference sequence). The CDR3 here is CASSPTINTDTQYF. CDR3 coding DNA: TGTGCCAGCAGCCCGACTATTAACACAGATACGCAGTATTTT.

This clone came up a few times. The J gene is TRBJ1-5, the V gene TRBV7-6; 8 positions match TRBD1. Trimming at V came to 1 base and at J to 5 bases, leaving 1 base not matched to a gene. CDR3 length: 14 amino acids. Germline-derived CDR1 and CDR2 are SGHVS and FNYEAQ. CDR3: CASSLEQGDQPQHF. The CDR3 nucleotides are TGTGCCAGCAGCTTAGAACAGGGGGATCAGCCCCAGCATTTT.

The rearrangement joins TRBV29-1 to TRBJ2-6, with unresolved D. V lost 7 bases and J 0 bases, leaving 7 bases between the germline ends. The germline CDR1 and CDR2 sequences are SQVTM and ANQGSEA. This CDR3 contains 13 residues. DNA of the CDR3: TGCAGCGCCCTAACCTCTGGGGCCAACGTCCTGACTTTC. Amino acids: CSALTSGANVLTF. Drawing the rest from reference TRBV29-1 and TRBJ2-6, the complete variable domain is SAVISQKPSRDICQRGTSLTIQCQVDSQVTMMFWYRQQPGQSLTLIATANQGSEATYESGFVIDKFPISRPNLTFSTLTVSNMSPEDSSIYLCSALTSGANVLTFGAGSRLTVL.

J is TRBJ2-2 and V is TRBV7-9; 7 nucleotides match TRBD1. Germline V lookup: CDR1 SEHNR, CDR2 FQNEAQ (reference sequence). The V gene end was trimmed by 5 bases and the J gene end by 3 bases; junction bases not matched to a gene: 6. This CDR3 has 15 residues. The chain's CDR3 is CASSPRDRDTGELFF. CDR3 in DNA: TGTGCCAGCAGCCCTCGGGACAGAGACACCGGGGAGCTGTTTTTT.

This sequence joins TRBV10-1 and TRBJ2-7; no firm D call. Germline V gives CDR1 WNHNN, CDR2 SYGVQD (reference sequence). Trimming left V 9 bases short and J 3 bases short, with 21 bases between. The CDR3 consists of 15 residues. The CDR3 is CASKLHGSNIYEQYF. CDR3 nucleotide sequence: TGCGCCAGTAAGCTTCACGGGTCAAATATCTACGAGCAGTACTTC.

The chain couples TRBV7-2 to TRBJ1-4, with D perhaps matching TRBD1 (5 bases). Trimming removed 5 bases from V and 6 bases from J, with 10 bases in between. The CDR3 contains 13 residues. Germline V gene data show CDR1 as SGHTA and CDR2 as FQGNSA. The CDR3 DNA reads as TGTGCCAGCAGCACAGGACCGGATGAAAAACTGTTTTTT. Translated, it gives CASSTGPDEKLFF. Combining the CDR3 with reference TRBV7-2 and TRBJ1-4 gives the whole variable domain GAGVSQSPSNKVTEKGKDVELRCDPISGHTALYWYRQSLGQGLEFLIYFQGNSAPDKSGLPSDRFSAERTGGSVSTLTIQRTQQEDSAVYLCASSTGPDEKLFFGSGTQLSVL.

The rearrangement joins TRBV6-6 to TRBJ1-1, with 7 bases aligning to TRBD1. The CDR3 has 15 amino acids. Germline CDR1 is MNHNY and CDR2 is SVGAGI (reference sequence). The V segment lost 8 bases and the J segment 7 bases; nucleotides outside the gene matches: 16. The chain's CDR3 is CASDRGGGRKGEAFF. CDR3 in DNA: TGTGCCAGCGACCGAGGAGGGGGCCGGAAAGGTGAAGCTTTCTTT.

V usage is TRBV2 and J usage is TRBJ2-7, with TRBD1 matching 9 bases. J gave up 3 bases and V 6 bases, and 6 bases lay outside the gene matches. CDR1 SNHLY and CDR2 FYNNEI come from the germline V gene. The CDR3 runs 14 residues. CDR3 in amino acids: CASRGTGLYYEQYF. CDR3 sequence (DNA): TGTGCCAGCAGAGGGACAGGGCTATACTACGAGCAGTACTTC.